Below, 9 T cell receptor beta chains from the same sample are listed, as sequenced in a study of cytomegalovirus exposure and HLA in healthy donors. PCR used 60 Vbeta primers and 13 Jbeta primers. Only in-frame clones appear in the TCRdb table, and some are missing; sequencing was by immunoSEQ multiplex PCR. Here the sample spans about 57,000 clones, about 80% being singletons. The sequenced sample consisted of PBMCs. Every receptor here comes from a man aged 25-40 years in good health and CMV-seronegative.

The V gene is TRBV5-4, the J gene TRBJ1-2, with 8 bases aligning to TRBD1. With 2 bases clipped from V and 7 bases from J, the junction kept 7 bases outside the gene matches. Germline loops: CDR1 SGHNT, CDR2 YYREEE (reference sequence). The CDR3 has 14 amino acids. The CDR3 is CASSFGQGGVGYTF. The CDR3 DNA follows: TGTGCCAGCAGCTTCGGACAGGGAGGCGTTGGCTACACCTTC.

This clone was seen only a few times. This chain uses TRBV6-6 with TRBJ1-1; D might be TRBD1 (5 bases). Germline CDR1 MNHNY, CDR2 SVGAGI (reference sequence). V was trimmed by 2 bases and J by 5 bases, leaving 6 bases between them. The length of the CDR3 is 12 residues. CDR3 DNA sequence: TGTGCCAGCAGTTACACAGGAACTGAAGCTTTCTTT. Amino acids: CASSYTGTEAFF.

J is TRBJ2-7 and V is TRBV13, with a possible D match to TRBD2 (5 bases). The CDR3 covers 12 residues. Trimming shortened V by 4 bases and J by 7 bases, and 11 bases separated the two germline ends. CDR1 and CDR2 from the germline V gene are PRHDT and FYEKMQ (reference sequence). CDR3 nucleotides: TGTGCCAGCAGCTATTTTGGCGGGGAGCAGTACTTC. Protein product: CASSYFGGEQYF.

This clone showed up just a few times. The chain joins TRBV6-6 to TRBJ1-4; weak D call: TRBD1 (5 bases). The V end was cut by 7 bases, the J end by 5 bases, with 14 bases between. Germline values: CDR1 MNHNY, CDR2 SVGAGI (reference sequence). CDR3 length: 14 residues. CDR3 bases: TGTGCCAGCATGGGTCAGGGACTAAATGAAAAACTGTTTTTT. Translating gives CASMGQGLNEKLFF.

The rearrangement links TRBV4-3 to TRBJ1-1; D may be TRBD1 (5 bases). Trimming stripped 2 bases from V and 7 bases from J, with 14 bases between. CDR3 length: 14 amino acids. Per germline, CDR1 LGHNA and CDR2 YSLEER. In DNA form, the CDR3 reads TGCGCCAGCAGCCAAATAGCGGGACGTGGTGAAGCTTTCTTT. This gives the protein CASSQIAGRGEAFF.

The chain couples TRBV10-3 to TRBJ2-3, with 7 bases that match TRBD1. Germline V gene lookup returns CDR1 ENHRY and CDR2 SYGVKD. With 8 bases clipped from V and 2 bases from J, the junction kept 7 bases outside the gene matches. The CDR3 consists of 14 residues. The CDR3 DNA reads TGTGCCATCGACCGAGGGGGCCCCACAGATACGCAGTATTTT. This encodes CAIDRGGPTDTQYF.

The chain couples TRBV7-6 to TRBJ1-5; a weak D match, TRBD1 (6 bases). Germline V lookup: CDR1 SGHVS, CDR2 FNYEAQ. The length of the CDR3 is 13 residues. Trimming cost V 5 bases and J 4 bases, with 9 bases left between them. The CDR3 DNA reads TGTGCCAGCAGCGGGGGGGCGAATCAGCCCCAGCATTTT. Its protein product is CASSGGANQPQHF. Complete variable domain (other parts from reference TRBV7-6 and TRBJ1-5): GAGVSQSPRYKVTKRGQDVALRCDPISGHVSLYWYRQALGQGPEFLTYFNYEAQQDKSGLPNDRFSAERPEGSISTLTIQRTEQRDSAMYRCASSGGANQPQHFGDGTRLSIL.

This rearrangement joins TRBV6-5 to TRBJ1-2, with D uncertain. Germline V gene sequence: CDR1 MNHEY, CDR2 SVGAGI. Trimming took 7 bases from V and 8 from J, leaving 20 bases between them. The CDR3 runs 14 residues. The CDR3 loop is CASKPFTTTRGYTF. In DNA, the CDR3 is TGTGCCAGCAAACCCTTTACCACTACAAGAGGCTACACCTTC.

This clone was counted a few times. The CDR3 DNA reads TGTGCCAGCTCACAAGGACAGGGGGAAAAACTGTTTTTT. This encodes CASSQGQGEKLFF. This chain joins TRBV18 and TRBJ1-4, with TRBD1 matching 9 bases. The CDR3 is 13 residues long. Trimming took 4 bases from V and 8 from J; bases not matched to a gene: 2. CDR1 and CDR2 from the germline V gene are KGHSH and LQKENI. The whole variable domain, filled in from reference TRBV18 and TRBJ1-4, reads NAGVMQNPRHLVRRRGQEARLRCSPMKGHSHVYWYRQLPEEGLKFMVYLQKENIIDESGMPKERFSAEFPKEGPSILRIQQVVRGDSAAYFCASSQGQGEKLFFGSGTQLSVL.